These T cell receptor beta chains were read from a single sample in a study of OX40 agonist ivuxolimab in advanced cancers. Only in-frame clones appear in the TCRdb table, and some are missing; sequencing was by immunoSEQ multiplex PCR. This table holds about 68,000 clones, 65% to 85% found once. The sequenced sample was CD4+ or CD8+ T cells sorted from blood, obtained in a trial of the OX40 agonist ivuxolimab. These TCRs come from an adult with an advanced solid tumor such as melanoma, head and neck, liver or kidney cancer. Both conserved end residues are part of each CDR3. D genes are given only for firm matches. For some rows the clone size is stated as once, few or many, or as a class when expanded; others skip it.

D,J,size,V,CDR3,DNA
TRBD1,TRBJ1-2,-,TRBV2,CASSRVGQGAGGYTF,TGTGCCAGCAGTCGAGTGGGACAGGGGGCTGGTGGCTACACCTTC
TRBD2,TRBJ2-3,-,TRBV2,CASSGEVAGGQTDTQYF,TGTGCCAGCAGTGGAGAGGTAGCGGGGGGGCAGACAGATACGCAGTATTTT
-,TRBJ1-6,few,TRBV30,CAWSVPGTNSPLHF,TGTGCCTGGAGTGTACCGGGGACGAATTCACCCCTCCACTTT
-,TRBJ1-1,few,TRBV20-1,CSASSGTWAFF,TGCAGTGCTAGTTCCGGGACGTGGGCTTTCTTT
TRBD1,TRBJ2-7,-,TRBV5-1,CASSLGTGGLHEQYF,TGCGCCAGCAGCTTGGGAACAGGGGGCCTCCACGAGCAGTACTTC
-,TRBJ2-2,-,TRBV30,CAWSFGGELFF,TGTGCCTGGAGCTTTGGAGGGGAGCTGTTTTTT
TRBD2,TRBJ2-3,-,TRBV7-9,CASSLTPGLAGERTDTQYF,TGTGCCAGCAGCTTAACCCCTGGACTAGCGGGAGAGAGGACAGATACGCAGTATTTT
-,TRBJ2-7,-,TRBV19,CASSIRGLYSYEQYF,TGTGCCAGTAGTATTCGGGGACTCTACTCCTACGAGCAGTACTTC
-,TRBJ2-2,-,TRBV5-1,CASSSLDSAGELFF,TGCGCCAGCAGCTCCCTAGATTCGGCCGGGGAGCTGTTTTTT
-,TRBJ2-7,-,TRBV28,CASSLLAGESSYEQYF,TGTGCCAGCAGTTTACTCGCAGGGGAAAGTTCCTACGAGCAGTACTTC
TRBD1,TRBJ2-1,once,TRBV6-5,CASSPRGRDEQFF,TGTGCCAGCAGTCCCAGGGGGCGGGATGAGCAGTTCTTC
TRBD2,TRBJ2-3,-,TRBV18,CASSPLTGGDSTDTQYF,TGTGCCAGCTCACCGTTAACCGGGGGGGATAGCACAGATACGCAGTATTTT
-,TRBJ1-4,few,TRBV14,CASSQENSLNEKLFF,TGTGCCAGCAGCCAAGAAAACAGTCTCAATGAAAAACTGTTTTTT
TRBD2,TRBJ2-7,-,TRBV13,CASSQTSGARFGQYF,TGTGCCAGCAGCCAGACTAGCGGGGCCCGCTTCGGGCAGTACTTC
TRBD2,TRBJ2-1,-,TRBV10-3,CAISDPSGSTNEQFF,TGTGCCATCAGTGACCCTAGCGGGAGTACGAATGAGCAGTTCTTC
-,TRBJ1-5,once,TRBV19,CASSIGPNSNQPQHF,TGTGCCAGTAGTATAGGCCCGAATAGCAATCAGCCCCAGCATTTT
-,TRBJ1-1,-,TRBV7-2,CASSLLGKTEAFF,TGTGCCAGCAGCTTGTTAGGGAAAACTGAAGCTTTCTTT
-,TRBJ1-5,-,TRBV7-8,CASSLQRNQPQHF,TGTGCCAGCAGCTTACAGCGCAATCAGCCCCAGCATTTT
TRBD2,TRBJ2-2,-,TRBV9,CASSAGGTSGRLETGELFF,TGTGCCAGCAGCGCGGGGGGGACTAGCGGGAGATTGGAGACCGGGGAGCTGTTTTTT
-,TRBJ2-1,-,TRBV5-4,CASSLASYNEQFF,TGTGCCAGCAGCTTGGCCTCTTACAATGAGCAGTTCTTC
-,TRBJ1-2,-,TRBV5-4,CASSFRGRETNYGYTF,TGTGCCAGCAGCTTTAGGGGGAGGGAGACTAACTATGGCTACACCTTC
-,TRBJ1-5,-,TRBV19,CASSIGTGNQPQHF,TGTGCCAGTAGTATCGGGACTGGAAATCAGCCCCAGCATTTT
TRBD1,TRBJ2-2,few,TRBV7-3,CASSLDREGELFF,TGTGCCAGCAGCCTCGACAGGGAAGGGGAGCTGTTTTTT
-,TRBJ2-2,-,TRBV2,CASSERGLHTGELFF,TGTGCCAGCAGTGAGCGGGGACTGCACACCGGGGAGCTGTTTTTT
-,TRBJ1-1,-,TRBV7-2,CASSLWGNTEAFF,TGTGCCAGCAGCTTATGGGGGAACACTGAAGCTTTCTTT
TRBD1,TRBJ1-2,-,TRBV27,CASRTGRLGYTF,TGTGCCAGCCGGACAGGGCGTCTTGGCTACACCTTC
-,TRBJ1-1,-,TRBV7-9,CASSLGQVNTEAFF,TGTGCCAGCAGCTTAGGACAGGTGAACACTGAAGCTTTCTTT
TRBD2,TRBJ2-5,-,TRBV5-1,CASSLAIAGGQETQYF,TGCGCCAGCAGCTTGGCGATAGCGGGGGGCCAAGAGACCCAGTACTTC
TRBD2,TRBJ2-2,-,TRBV5-1,CASNKLAGNTGELFF,TGCGCCAGCAACAAACTAGCGGGGAATACCGGGGAGCTGTTTTTT
-,TRBJ1-1,-,TRBV7-9,CASSSDYTGGTEAFF,TGTGCCAGCAGCTCAGATTACACGGGGGGCACTGAAGCTTTCTTT
TRBD1,TRBJ1-2,-,TRBV6-1,CASAEDRGLGYTF,TGTGCCAGCGCCGAGGACAGGGGGCTTGGCTACACCTTC
-,TRBJ1-2,-,TRBV29-1,CSDDGQNYGYTF,TGCAGCGATGACGGACAGAACTATGGCTACACCTTC
-,TRBJ2-2,once,TRBV30,CAWSLSLSANTGELFF,TGTGCCTGGAGTCTATCGCTTAGCGCGAACACCGGGGAGCTGTTTTTT
-,TRBJ2-7,once,TRBV21-1,CARNDMTLLDEQYF,TGTGCCCGGAACGACATGACGTTATTGGACGAGCAGTACTTC
-,TRBJ2-2,-,TRBV21-1,CASSPDRFKASNTGELFF,TGTGCCAGCAGTCCGGACAGGTTCAAAGCTTCGAACACCGGGGAGCTGTTTTTT
TRBD1,TRBJ1-2,-,TRBV2,CASRGQGTRNYGYTF,TGTGCCAGCAGGGGACAGGGGACTCGTAACTATGGCTACACCTTC
-,TRBJ1-1,-,TRBV19,CASSTDTEAFF,TGTGCCAGTAGTACGGACACTGAAGCTTTCTTT
TRBD1,TRBJ2-2,-,TRBV7-8,CASSQGPSWAGGDTGELFF,TGTGCCAGCAGCCAGGGTCCGTCCTGGGCAGGGGGCGACACCGGGGAGCTGTTTTTT
-,TRBJ2-5,once,TRBV20-1,CSARAGETQYF,TGCAGTGCTAGAGCGGGAGAGACCCAGTACTTC
-,TRBJ2-3,few,TRBV29-1,CSGVRTAQRGDTQYF,TGCAGCGGAGTTCGGACAGCCCAACGGGGAGATACGCAGTATTTT
-,TRBJ2-5,once,TRBV27,CASSTRQEGETQYF,TGTGCCAGCAGTACCCGACAGGAGGGGGAGACCCAGTACTTC
-,TRBJ1-2,-,TRBV29-1,CSVVGNGYGYTF,TGCAGCGTTGTCGGTAACGGCTATGGCTACACCTTC
TRBD1,TRBJ2-5,-,TRBV28,CASSFIRGQETQYF,TGTGCCAGCAGTTTCATCAGGGGGCAGGAGACCCAGTACTTC
-,TRBJ1-6,-,TRBV5-6,CASSSRGEFSYNSPLHF,TGTGCCAGCAGCTCCCGGGGCGAGTTCTCCTATAATTCACCCCTCCACTTT
-,TRBJ2-3,-,TRBV5-1,CASSRGQDTQYF,TGCGCCAGCAGCCGGGGGCAAGATACGCAGTATTTT
-,TRBJ1-3,many,TRBV28,CASSWGANTIYF,TGTGCCAGCAGTTGGGGGGCAAACACCATATATTTT
TRBD2,TRBJ2-3,-,TRBV5-4,CASSLGTSGTDTQYF,TGTGCCAGCAGCTTGGGGACTAGCGGCACAGATACGCAGTATTTT
-,TRBJ1-2,-,TRBV5-1,CASSLGAGSYGYTF,TGCGCCAGCAGCTTGGGGGCAGGGAGCTATGGCTACACCTTC
-,TRBJ1-2,few,TRBV27,CASSLRQGGDYGYTF,TGTGCCAGCAGTTTAAGGCAGGGAGGGGACTATGGCTACACCTTC
-,TRBJ2-1,-,TRBV2,CAVRGLLNEQFF,TGTGCCGTCCGGGGCTTACTGAATGAGCAGTTCTTC
-,TRBJ1-1,-,TRBV19,CASSIVWGPNTEAFF,TGTGCCAGTAGTATAGTATGGGGACCGAACACTGAAGCTTTCTTT